This TCR beta chain was sequenced for a study of human T cells and chemical hapten exposure. Study-wide results and caveats: Compared to controls, expanded TCRs made significantly more large clusters of similar CDR3s. TCRs at a frequency above 1 in 1000 stayed unchanged with DPC sensitization.

V was trimmed by 2 bases and J by 1 base, leaving 5 bases between them. Germline CDR1 is SGHTA and CDR2 is FQGTGA. The CDR3 sequence is 14 residues long. One entry per CDR3 protein results from TCRdb running MiXCR on the RACE reads. The profile shows over 300,000 distinct CDR3 sequences, about 5.1% of them singletons. Time point described: pre-sensitization, week 0. Documented treatment: therapeutic diphenylcyclopropenone sensitization with weekly scalp DPC. This clonotype was seen many times. Its target is not known. This specimen was whole blood, taken in connection with sensitization to the hapten diphenylcyclopropenone (DPC). The TCR sequence derives from a woman aged 50 to 60 with alopecia areata. Some clones in this sample may be carry-over from other donors' samples. This chain joins TRBV7-3 and TRBJ2-2; no clear D gene. CDR3 region: CASSLLRNTGELFF. The DNA for the CDR3 is TGTGCCAGCAGCTTACTCAGGAACACCGGGGAGCTGTTTTTT.